This is a list of T cell receptor beta chains from one sample in a study of neoadjuvant nivolumab and ipilimumab in lung cancer. Sequencing was performed with immunoSEQ multiplex PCR; in TCRdb, only in-frame clones are kept and a portion is missing. The top ten clones hold 2.4% of a sample with several thousand clones, about nine tenths of them seen once. The specimen comprised tumor tissue, sampled after neoadjuvant nivolumab, alone or with ipilimumab, at or shortly before surgery. Receptors originate from an adult with non-small cell lung cancer. Some clones in this sample may be carry-over from other donors' samples. CDR3s include the opening cysteine and the closing phenylalanine or tryptophan. The D gene is left open where the match is weak. Rows may omit the clone size; those that give it use once, few, many or a size class.

DNA,CDR3,V,D,J,length,size
TGTGCCAGCAGCTTGAACAGGGGAAGGAGTGAAAAACTGTTTTTT,CASSLNRGRSEKLFF,TRBV7-9,TRBD1,TRBJ1-4,15,NA
TGCGCCAGCAGCTTGGGACAGGGGACCTACTACGAGCAGTACTTC,CASSLGQGTYYEQYF,TRBV5-1,TRBD1,TRBJ2-7,15,once
TGTGCCAGCAGCCCCCGGACTAGCGGGGGTAATGAGCAGTTCTTC,CASSPRTSGGNEQFF,TRBV7-2,TRBD2,TRBJ2-1,15,NA
TGTGCCAGCACCTCAGAGAGCACAGATACGCAGTATTTT,CASTSESTDTQYF,TRBV6-6,NA,TRBJ2-3,13,NA
TGTGCCAGCAACCCTCCCGACAGGGTATCATACAATGAGCAGTTCTTC,CASNPPDRVSYNEQFF,TRBV7-2,TRBD1,TRBJ2-1,16,NA
TGTGCCAGCAGCCCGATACGATGGGAAAACATTCAGTACTTC,CASSPIRWENIQYF,TRBV7-9,NA,TRBJ2-4,14,NA
TGTGCCAGCTCACCACAAAACTCAGGGCCCGCCGGGGAGCTGTTTTTT,CASSPQNSGPAGELFF,TRBV18,NA,TRBJ2-2,16,NA
TGTGCCTGGAGAAGTTCCGCAACTAATGAAAAACTGTTTTTT,CAWRSSATNEKLFF,TRBV30,NA,TRBJ1-4,14,NA
TGTGCCAGTAGTTCCCAGGCTGGAAACACCATATATTTT,CASSSQAGNTIYF,TRBV19,NA,TRBJ1-3,13,NA
TGCGCCAGCAGCTTGGCCGGGGCAGATCAGCCCCAGCATTTT,CASSLAGADQPQHF,TRBV5-1,NA,TRBJ1-5,14,NA
TGTGCCAGCAGGTCCGGGACAGGGTCCCACGAGCAGTACTTC,CASRSGTGSHEQYF,TRBV6-6,TRBD1,TRBJ2-7,14,NA
TGTGCCAGCGTTCGGGGGTACGAGCAGTACTTC,CASVRGYEQYF,TRBV6-1,NA,TRBJ2-7,11,NA
TGTGCCTGGAGTGGATTGACAGGGTCTAATGAAAAACTGTTTTTT,CAWSGLTGSNEKLFF,TRBV30,TRBD1,TRBJ1-4,15,NA
TGTGCCAGCAGCTTATGGGGTTCTGGGGCCAACGTCCTGACTTTC,CASSLWGSGANVLTF,TRBV11-2,NA,TRBJ2-6,15,NA
TGTGCCAGCAGCGCCCAAGGTGGTAGCACAGATACGCAGTATTTT,CASSAQGGSTDTQYF,TRBV9,NA,TRBJ2-3,15,NA
TGTGCCAGCAGTAGTATGTGGGACAACTATGGCTACACCTTC,CASSSMWDNYGYTF,TRBV11-3,NA,TRBJ1-2,14,NA
TGTGCCAGCAGTCCCAACCGGTCACCTAGCACAGATACGCAGTATTTT,CASSPNRSPSTDTQYF,TRBV28,NA,TRBJ2-3,16,NA
TGTGCCAGCAGCGGCGGAGGTTACAATGAGCAGTTCTTC,CASSGGGYNEQFF,TRBV9,NA,TRBJ2-1,13,NA
TGCGCCAGCAGCTTGGGACAGGGGATTGACGAGCAGTACTTC,CASSLGQGIDEQYF,TRBV5-1,TRBD1,TRBJ2-7,14,once
TGTGCCAGCAGCGTAGAACTAGACTACGAGCAGTACTTC,CASSVELDYEQYF,TRBV9,NA,TRBJ2-7,13,NA
TGTGCCAGCAGTGAATCGGGGGCCGGAGCCGAGCAGTACTTC,CASSESGAGAEQYF,TRBV25-1,NA,TRBJ2-7,14,NA
TGTGCCACCAGCAGAGATCTAGTACAGGGTGGAAACACCATATATTTT,CATSRDLVQGGNTIYF,TRBV15,NA,TRBJ1-3,16,NA
TGCGCCAGCGCCCACTCGGGGGTCGAGACCCAGTACTTC,CASAHSGVETQYF,TRBV10-2,NA,TRBJ2-5,13,NA
TGTGCCAGCAGACGGGGCGGGACGGGGGCAAACATTCAGTACTTC,CASRRGGTGANIQYF,TRBV6-5,NA,TRBJ2-4,15,NA